These 27 T cell receptor beta chains originate from one sample sequenced in a study of T cell changes during pregnancy in multiple sclerosis. Sequencing was performed with immunoSEQ multiplex PCR; in TCRdb, only in-frame clones are kept and a portion is missing. The data contain some 40,000 clones, roughly 93% of them singletons. Sequenced material: CD4+ T cells from peripheral blood mononuclear cells, taken in the first trimester of pregnancy. All receptors come from a female donor with multiple sclerosis, enrolled in a pregnancy study.

The chain combines TRBV28 with TRBJ1-2; D might be TRBD1 (5 bases). The ends were cut back, 3 bases at V and 1 base at J, with 12 bases in the middle. Germline V CDR1 and CDR2: MDHEN, SYDVKM. This CDR3 region has 15 residues. The CDR3 DNA reads TGTGCCAGCAGTTTTGATGGCAGGGATAACTATGGCTACACCTTC. This sequence encodes CASSFDGRDNYGYTF.

This sequence joins TRBV5-1 and TRBJ2-1; 11 bases match TRBD1. The CDR3 is 16 amino acids. J was trimmed by 5 bases and V by 1 base; bases with no gene match: 5. CDR1 SGHRS and CDR2 YFSETQ come from the germline V gene. As DNA, the CDR3 is TGCGCCAGCAGCTTGAGCCGGGACAGGGGGAACAATGAGCAGTTCTTC. This gives the protein CASSLSRDRGNNEQFF. Filled out from reference TRBV5-1 and TRBJ2-1, the complete variable domain reads KAGVTQTPRYLIKTRGQQVTLSCSPISGHRSVSWYQQTPGQGLQFLFEYFSETQRNKGNFPGRFSGRQFSNSRSEMNVSTLELGDSALYLCASSLSRDRGNNEQFFGPGTRLTVL.

The chain couples TRBV7-3 to TRBJ2-7, with TRBD1 matching 9 bases. The CDR3 is made up of 15 amino acids. V trimming: 2 bases; J trimming: 4 bases; junction bases outside the gene matches: 6. Germline lookup yields CDR1 SGHTA and CDR2 FQGTGA. The CDR3 DNA follows: TGTGCCAGCAGCTTATACAGGGGGCGAGAGTACGAGCAGTACTTC. This codes for CASSLYRGREYEQYF. The whole variable domain, remainder taken from reference TRBV7-3 and TRBJ2-7, is GAGVSQTPSNKVTEKGKYVELRCDPISGHTALYWYRQSLGQGPEFLIYFQGTGAADDSGLPNDRFFAVRPEGSVSTLKIQRTERGDSAVYLCASSLYRGREYEQYFGPGTRLTVT.

The chain recombines TRBV7-3 with TRBJ1-1; tentatively, D is TRBD1 (6 bases). The germline V gene encodes CDR1 SGHTA and CDR2 FQGTGA. This CDR3 has 13 residues. The ends were cut back, 4 bases at V and 10 bases at J, with 16 bases in the middle. DNA for the CDR3: TGTGCCAGCAGCTCCTCGATAGGGGGGGTAGCTTTCTTT. The encoded protein is CASSSSIGGVAFF. Full variable domain (outside the CDR3, taken from reference TRBV7-3 and TRBJ1-1): GAGVSQTPSNKVTEKGKYVELRCDPISGHTALYWYRQSLGQGPEFLIYFQGTGAADDSGLPNDRFFAVRPEGSVSTLKIQRTERGDSAVYLCASSSSIGGVAFFGQGTRLTVV.

The chain joins TRBV11-2 to TRBJ1-3; D unresolved. The CDR3 is 16 residues long. Germline CDR1 and CDR2: SGHAT and FQNNGV. V lost 5 bases and J lost 0, with 14 bases in between. CDR3 sequence (DNA): TGTGCCAGCAGCCTCTTCGACCGGAGCTCTGGAAACACCATATATTTT. This gives the protein CASSLFDRSSGNTIYF.

This rearrangement joins TRBV5-4 to TRBJ1-1, with unresolved D. From germline, CDR1 is SGHNT and CDR2 YYREEE (reference sequence). V was pared by 4 bases and J by 8 bases, with 18 bases between. This CDR3 has 14 amino acids. The CDR3 nucleotides read TGTGCCAGCAGCGCCGGACTCAACGAACTGGAAGCTTTCTTT. Its protein is CASSAGLNELEAFF.

The CDR3 protein is CATHSYVWSGETQYF. The CDR3, as DNA: TGTGCCACCCACTCTTATGTCTGGAGCGGAGAGACCCAGTACTTC. The rearrangement links TRBV6-1 to TRBJ2-5; tentatively, D is TRBD2 (5 bases). Trimming left V 10 bases short and J 4 bases short, with 22 bases between. This CDR3 region has 15 residues. CDR1 is MNHNS and CDR2 is SASEGT in the germline V gene.

The genes are TRBV7-9 and TRBJ1-3, with D tentatively TRBD1 (6 bases). V was trimmed by 5 bases and J by 8 bases, leaving 19 bases between them. Germline CDR1 is SEHNR and CDR2 is FQNEAQ (reference sequence). CDR3 length: 15 amino acids. The CDR3: CASSPGPGRGYTIYF. The CDR3 nucleotides read TGTGCCAGCAGCCCCGGACCCGGCAGGGGATACACCATATATTTT.

This clone occurred once. The chain is built from TRBV2 and TRBJ2-1; possible D gene TRBD2, 5 bases. Trimming left V 6 bases short and J 4 bases short, with 16 bases between. The CDR3 is 15 residues long. Germline V gives CDR1 SNHLY, CDR2 FYNNEI. The CDR3 here is CASSTRGPGYNEQFF. For the CDR3, the DNA is TGTGCCAGCAGCACTAGAGGGCCCGGGTACAATGAGCAGTTCTTC. Variable domain in full (rest from reference TRBV2 and TRBJ2-1): EPEVTQTPSHQVTQMGQEVILRCVPISNHLYFYWYRQILGQKVEFLVSFYNNEISEKSEIFDDQFSVERPDGSNFTLKIRSTKLEDSAMYFCASSTRGPGYNEQFFGPGTRLTVL.

V usage is TRBV2 and J usage is TRBJ2-3; D unresolved. V was trimmed by 2 bases and J by 3 bases, leaving 12 bases between them. Looked up from germline, CDR1 is SNHLY and CDR2 is FYNNEI. CDR3 length equals 15 residues. The CDR3 sequence: CASSETQAETDTQYF. The CDR3 DNA is TGTGCCAGCAGTGAAACGCAGGCTGAGACAGATACGCAGTATTTT.

The chain employs TRBV5-1 and TRBJ2-3; 7 bases match TRBD2. Germline CDR1 and CDR2: SGHRS and YFSETQ. The CDR3 runs 17 residues. The trim removed 4 bases at V and 0 bases at J, leaving 11 bases unmatched. This chain's CDR3 is CASSTQLRGVSTDTQYF. DNA for the CDR3: TGCGCCAGCAGCACACAATTACGGGGGGTTAGCACAGATACGCAGTATTTT.

This clone was counted a few times. The rearrangement uses TRBV19 and TRBJ2-7; 8 nucleotides match TRBD1. V trimming: 8 bases; J trimming: 5 bases; junction bases outside the gene matches: 8. This CDR3 is 13 amino acids long. Germline V gene sequence: CDR1 LNHDA, CDR2 SQIVND (reference sequence). The CDR3, as DNA: TGTGCCAGTGCCGACAGGGGCGGCGACGAGCAGTACTTC. This gives the protein CASADRGGDEQYF.

This rearrangement joins TRBV19 to TRBJ1-4; D uncertain. This CDR3 region has 14 residues. CDR1 is LNHDA and CDR2 is SQIVND in the germline V gene (reference sequence). The ends were cut back, 5 bases at V and 7 bases at J, with 14 bases in the middle. The CDR3 DNA is TGTGCCAGTAGTCCCGACGGGAGTGGTGAAAAACTGTTTTTT. Translating gives CASSPDGSGEKLFF.

This clone was detected a few times. V is TRBV5-1 and J is TRBJ1-2, with 9 positions matching TRBD1. This CDR3 region has 15 residues. Germline V gene data show CDR1 as SGHRS and CDR2 as YFSETQ. V lost 1 base, J lost 7 bases, and 8 bases stayed unmatched. In DNA form, the CDR3 reads TGCGCCAGCAGCTTGCAACTGGACAGGGGTGGTGGCTACACCTTC. As protein: CASSLQLDRGGGYTF.

Written as DNA, the CDR3 is TGTGCCAGCAGCTTCAGGACAGGGGGCAAAGGAAACACCATATATTTT. Protein sequence: CASSFRTGGKGNTIYF. The rearrangement joins TRBV9 to TRBJ1-3, with 11 nucleotides matching TRBD1. The germline V gene encodes CDR1 SGDLS and CDR2 YYNGEE. This CDR3 comprises 16 residues. After removal of 4 bases from V and 4 bases from J, the junction contained 7 bases not matched to a gene.

This chain uses TRBV12-5 with TRBJ2-3, with TRBD2 matching over 8 bases. CDR1 and CDR2 from the germline V gene are LGHNT and FRNRAP. The CDR3 has 17 residues. With 8 bases clipped from V and 2 bases from J, the junction kept 15 bases outside the gene matches. As DNA, the CDR3 is TGTGCTAGTACCCCCGGTGTGCGGGGGGTAGTCACAGATACGCAGTATTTT. It yields the protein CASTPGVRGVVTDTQYF.

This sequence joins TRBV30 and TRBJ2-6; D gene ambiguous. V lost 8 bases, J lost 0 bases, and 11 bases lay in between. CDR1 and CDR2 (germline): GTSNPN, SVGIG (reference sequence). CDR3 length: 14 residues. The CDR3 region is CASPPLSGANVLTF. CDR3 DNA sequence: TGTGCCAGCCCACCCCTCTCTGGGGCCAACGTCCTGACTTTC.

V gene TRBV6-1 combines with J gene TRBJ1-2, with D possibly TRBD1 on 5 matching bases. The V gene lost 0 bases and the J gene lost 2 bases, with 7 bases spanning the gap. The CDR3 length is 14 residues. Germline lookup yields CDR1 MNHNS and CDR2 SASEGT. CDR3 bases: TGTGCCAGCAGTGAAGCGGGGCAGAACTATGGCTACACCTTC. Amino acids: CASSEAGQNYGYTF.

The V call is TRBV7-9, the J call TRBJ1-3; 7 positions match TRBD1. Germline CDR1 reads SEHNR; CDR2 reads FQNEAQ (reference sequence). The CDR3 extends over 16 amino acids. Germline trimming cut 2 bases from V and 2 bases from J; bases unmatched to any gene: 6. The chain's CDR3 is CASSLRETGPGNTIYF. CDR3 DNA sequence: TGTGCCAGCAGCTTAAGGGAGACAGGGCCTGGAAACACCATATATTTT.

The chain uses TRBV7-3 and TRBJ2-2, with 8 positions matching TRBD1. The CDR3 length is 16 residues. From germline, CDR1 is SGHTA and CDR2 FQGTGA. V shed 1 base and J 3 bases; nucleotides not matched to a gene: 4. This CDR3 is CASSLIPGGDTGELFF. CDR3 DNA sequence: TGTGCCAGCAGCTTAATCCCAGGGGGCGACACCGGGGAGCTGTTTTTT.

The chain uses TRBV7-2 and TRBJ1-3, with 8 bases identical to TRBD1. This CDR3 has 17 amino acids. V dropped 1 base and J dropped 2; count of bases not matched to a gene: 7. Germline CDR1 is SGHTA and CDR2 is FQGNSA. CDR3 amino acids: CASSLEGGRGPGNTIYF. CDR3 coding DNA: TGTGCCAGCAGCTTAGAAGGCGGCAGGGGGCCTGGAAACACCATATATTTT. The complete variable domain, with remaining parts taken from reference TRBV7-2 and TRBJ1-3, reads GAGVSQSPSNKVTEKGKDVELRCDPISGHTALYWYRQSLGQGLEFLIYFQGNSAPDKSGLPSDRFSAERTGGSVSTLTIQRTQQEDSAVYLCASSLEGGRGPGNTIYFGEGSWLTVV.

This rearrangement joins TRBV6-5 to TRBJ2-1, with D possibly being TRBD2 (6 bases). Germline V gives CDR1 MNHEY, CDR2 SVGAGI. The V and J ends lost 6 bases and 5 bases respectively, with 11 bases between them. The CDR3 runs to 13 residues. CDR3 in amino acids: CASRERVHNEQFF. The CDR3 bases are TGTGCCAGCAGGGAGCGGGTCCACAATGAGCAGTTCTTC.

This chain joins TRBV7-6 and TRBJ1-4, with a weak D call TRBD1 (5 bases). CDR1 and CDR2 from the germline V gene are SGHVS and FNYEAQ. The V and J ends lost 0 bases and 5 bases respectively, with 10 bases between them. This CDR3 region has 15 residues. CDR3 sequence reads: CASSLAQTANEKLFF. CDR3 bases: TGTGCCAGCAGCTTAGCGCAGACAGCGAATGAAAAACTGTTTTTT.

The V call is TRBV7-2, the J call TRBJ2-3, with D perhaps matching TRBD1 (6 bases). V shed 4 bases and J shed 6 bases, with 14 bases lying between them. This CDR3 region has 14 residues. Germline V gene lookup returns CDR1 SGHTA and CDR2 FQGNSA. CDR3 in DNA: TGTGCCAGCAGCTCAACCCCACAGGGCGATACGCAGTATTTT. This translates into CASSSTPQGDTQYF.

This chain connects TRBV18 to TRBJ2-1, with D possibly TRBD1 on 6 matching bases. Per the germline V gene, CDR1 is KGHSH and CDR2 is LQKENI. The CDR3 runs 15 residues. Trimming left V 3 bases short and J 1 base short, with 10 bases between. This chain's CDR3 is CASSPQTGSYNEQFF. The DNA of the CDR3 is TGTGCCAGCTCACCGCAGACAGGATCCTACAATGAGCAGTTCTTC.

The rearrangement joins TRBV13 to TRBJ2-5; 13 bases match TRBD2. Trimming removed 4 bases from V and 0 bases from J; junction bases left unmatched: 2. Germline lookup yields CDR1 PRHDT and CDR2 FYEKMQ (reference sequence). CDR3 length: 16 residues. Here the CDR3 reads CASSWTSGGYQETQYF. The DNA of the CDR3 is TGTGCCAGCAGCTGGACTAGCGGGGGTTACCAAGAGACCCAGTACTTC.

The chain employs TRBV6-4 and TRBJ2-3; TRBD1 matches at 11 bases. The CDR3 consists of 14 residues. The germline V gene encodes CDR1 MRHNA and CDR2 SNTAGT. Germline trimming cut 4 bases from V and 6 bases from J; bases unmatched to any gene: 3. The DNA for the CDR3 is TGTGCCAGCAGTGTGGACAGGGGGCAGGATACGCAGTATTTT. It yields the protein CASSVDRGQDTQYF.